This TCR beta chain was recorded in a study of T cells in Graves' hyperthyroidism and ophthalmopathy. Study-level information: Upon initial diagnosis and before any treatment, peripheral blood was collected. The study's findings and limits: Most thyroid clonotypes expanded above 0.001 were also detected in blood. In the analysis, a 13 V-J model separated ophthalmopathy from stable hyperthyroidism.

RNA transcripts gave rise to amplified TCR beta CDR3 regions. TCR CDR3 underwent first-round RT-PCR with the HTBI primer set. TCRdb passed the multiplex PCR reads through MiXCR, listing each CDR3 protein once. The sample holds approximately 530,000 distinct CDR3 sequences, around 15% seen once. From germline, CDR1 is DFQATT and CDR2 SNEGSKA (reference sequence). Unmatched junction bases numbered 10, after V lost 8 bases and J lost 2 bases. The CDR3 has 14 amino acids. A word on this clonotype: The target antigen is unknown.

The genes are TRBV20-1 and TRBJ2-7; 9 nucleotides align to TRBD2. The sequencing input was blood. This sequence originates from a woman aged 18-29 years with Graves' hyperthyroidism. The CDR3 is CSTPRLADPYEQYF. CDR3 nucleotides: TGCAGTACCCCCCGACTAGCGGATCCCTACGAGCAGTACTTC.